The 18 T cell receptor beta chains below come from one sample, sequenced in a study of human T cells and chemical hapten exposure (dated by TCRdb to 2020 to 2022). Libraries were prepared through RACE. The reads were generated on a NextSeq 500. TCRdb's own reprocessing of the public reads used fastp at Q25 and MiXCR and kept productive beta chains. One record per CDR3 amino acid sequence lists the most common genes and DNA. For this sample there are about 68,000 distinct CDR3 sequences; around 9.9% appear just once. The ten largest clones add up to about 5% of the sample. The time point label, read with the paper, signifies: pre-sensitization, week 0. The sample's treatment or condition label is to be understood as: therapeutic diphenylcyclopropenone sensitization with weekly scalp DPC. The sample in question was whole blood, obtained in connection with sensitization to the hapten diphenylcyclopropenone (DPC). These receptors all come from a woman between 45 and 60 years old with alopecia areata. Some clones in this sample may be carry-over from other donors' samples.

This clonotype came up many times. V usage is TRBV27 and J usage is TRBJ2-7; the D call may be TRBD1 or TRBD2 (6 bases each). V gave up 6 bases and J gave up 4 bases, with 16 bases separating them. Germline V gene data show CDR1 as MNHEY and CDR2 as SMNVEV (reference sequence). The CDR3 runs to 14 residues. CDR3 sequence (DNA): TGTGCCAGCAGCCGGTGGACAGCGGGTTACGAGCAGTACTTC. Protein: CASSRWTAGYEQYF.

The chain links TRBV5-4 to TRBJ2-7, with 10 bases identical to TRBD1. Germline V gene lookup returns CDR1 SGHNT and CDR2 YYREEE (reference sequence). The CDR3 extends over 15 amino acids. The J segment lost 4 bases and the V segment lost 3 bases, leaving 7 bases of the junction unmatched. The CDR3 region is CASSSPGQGTYEQYF. The CDR3, as DNA: TGTGCCAGCAGCTCACCGGGACAGGGGACATACGAGCAGTACTTC.

V and J are TRBV7-9 and TRBJ2-1; a weak D match, TRBD2 (5 bases). Trimming removed 1 base at V and 13 bases at J, with 8 bases between. The germline V gene has CDR1 SEHNR and CDR2 FQNEAQ (reference sequence). The CDR3 loop spans 11 amino acids. CDR3 protein: CASSLGGPQFF. CDR3 nucleotides: TGTGCCAGCAGCTTAGGAGGGCCTCAGTTCTTC.

This chain joins TRBV13 and TRBJ1-4, with 10 bases fitting TRBD1. Trimming cost V 5 bases and J 11 bases; bases outside gene matches: 11. The CDR3 has 15 residues. Germline CDR1 PRHDT, CDR2 FYEKMQ (reference sequence). The CDR3, as DNA: TGTGCCAGCAGCCCAGCGGGACAGGGGAGGTGGAAACTGTTTTTT. It yields the protein CASSPAGQGRWKLFF.

The V gene is TRBV11-2, the J gene TRBJ2-5, with TRBD2 matching 11 bases. Germline CDR1 reads SGHAT; CDR2 reads FQNNGV. This CDR3 spans 14 amino acids. Germline trimming cut 2 bases from V and 5 bases from J; bases unmatched to any gene: 1. CDR3 bases: TGTGCCAGCAGCTTAACTAGCGGGGGTGAGACCCAGTACTTC. Translated, it gives CASSLTSGGETQYF.

The sample holds many counts of this clonotype. The chain carries TRBV2 and TRBJ2-3; the match to TRBD1 covers 8 bases. The germline V gene encodes CDR1 SNHLY and CDR2 FYNNEI. The J segment lost 7 bases and the V segment lost 4 bases, leaving 7 bases of the junction unmatched. CDR3 length: 14 residues. The CDR3 DNA sequence: TGTGCCAGCAGTGTTGGACAGGGTGGCAATACGCAGTATTTT. Translating gives CASSVGQGGNTQYF.

This clonotype was seen ten or more times. The rearrangement uses TRBV29-1 and TRBJ1-1; 8 bases map to TRBD1. The V gene end was trimmed by 7 bases and the J gene end by 3 bases; junction bases not matched to a gene: 10. This CDR3 is 14 amino acids long. Germline CDR1 reads SQVTM; CDR2 reads ANQGSEA. The chain's CDR3 is CSAVDRGKHTEAFF. The CDR3 bases are TGCAGCGCGGTTGACAGGGGTAAGCACACTGAAGCTTTCTTT.

The rearrangement joins TRBV29-1 to TRBJ2-7; the D is unclear. Germline V gives CDR1 SQVTM, CDR2 ANQGSEA. V gave up 2 bases and J gave up 1 base, with 12 bases separating them. The CDR3 loop spans 14 amino acids. This CDR3 is CSVERLDGSYEQYF. The CDR3, as DNA: TGCAGCGTTGAAAGACTTGACGGATCCTACGAGCAGTACTTC.

A word on this clonotype: A clone one base away is much larger, so this may be a read error. V and J are TRBV7-6 and TRBJ2-7; 8 bases agree with TRBD2. Germline CDR1 reads SGHVS; CDR2 reads FNYEAQ. The CDR3 length is 14 residues. CDR3 amino acids: CVSSLETSGGEQYF. CDR3 sequence (DNA): TGTGTCAGCAGCTTAGAAACGAGCGGGGGAGAGCAGTACTTC.

Sample share makes this clonotype medium-sized. The chain has TRBV2 and TRBJ2-7, with a possible D match to TRBD2 (5 bases). The CDR3 spans 12 residues. The germline gives CDR1 SNHLY, CDR2 FYNNEI. Trimming removed 7 bases at V and 4 bases at J, with 11 bases between. CDR3 sequence: CASTEGSYEQYF. The CDR3 DNA is TGTGCCAGCACCGAGGGCTCTTACGAGCAGTACTTC.

In this sample, this clonotype turned up once. J is TRBJ1-1 and V is TRBV5-1; D may be TRBD1 (6 bases). In germline, CDR1 is SGHRS, CDR2 YFSETQ. The CDR3 is 14 residues long. CDR3 coding DNA: TGCGTCAGTTCCCGGACAGCAGGGAACACTGAAGCTTTCTTT. Translated: CVSSRTAGNTEAFF.

This clonotype came up many times. V and J are TRBV20-1 and TRBJ2-3, with 8 bases fitting TRBD1. This CDR3 has 16 amino acids. Trimming cost V 4 bases and J 1 base; bases outside gene matches: 10. In germline, CDR1 is DFQATT, CDR2 SNEGSKA (reference sequence). The DNA of the CDR3 is TGCAGTGCTAACCCGGACAGGGTTAGCCGCACAGATACGCAGTATTTT. It specifies CSANPDRVSRTDTQYF.

This clonotype was observed at least ten times. This chain uses TRBV20-1 with TRBJ2-4, with 7 bases fitting TRBD1. The CDR3 is made up of 18 amino acids. V lost 0 bases and J lost 0; bases outside the gene matches: 11. The germline gives CDR1 DFQATT, CDR2 SNEGSKA (reference sequence). CDR3: CSARDREGTAKAKNIQYF. CDR3 nucleotides: TGCAGTGCTAGAGATCGAGAAGGGACAGCAAAAGCCAAAAACATTCAGTACTTC.

This clonotype turned up a few times. The chain employs TRBV29-1 and TRBJ2-3; the D gene is possibly TRBD1 (5 bases). Germline V gene sequence: CDR1 SQVTM, CDR2 ANQGSEA. CDR3 length equals 13 residues. V lost 7 bases and J lost 3, with 14 bases in between. The CDR3 DNA sequence: TGCAGCGGAAAATGGCAGGGAACAGATACGCAGTATTTT. It yields the protein CSGKWQGTDTQYF.

This clonotype came up a few times. The chain employs TRBV6-1 and TRBJ1-5; no firm D call. The germline V and J ends were trimmed by 7 bases and 6 bases, with 13 bases remaining between them. CDR3 length equals 13 residues. Germline values: CDR1 MNHNS, CDR2 SASEGT. CDR3 amino acids: CASNPGGPQPQHF. CDR3 DNA: TGTGCCAGCAATCCGGGCGGCCCTCAGCCCCAGCATTTT.

This clonotype was counted at least ten times. The chain links TRBV7-3 to TRBJ2-5; no reliable D call. Trimming pared 3 bases from V and 3 bases from J, leaving 11 bases between. CDR1 is SGHTA and CDR2 is FQGTGA in the germline V gene. This CDR3 region has 14 residues. The CDR3 here is CASSLGGSKETQYF. DNA of the CDR3: TGTGCCAGCAGCTTGGGTGGATCAAAAGAGACCCAGTACTTC.

This clonotype was detected a few times. V gene TRBV6-6 combines with J gene TRBJ2-3; D could derive from TRBD1 or TRBD2 (5 bases each). The CDR3 contains 13 residues. The V gene lost 2 bases and the J gene lost 7 bases, with 10 bases spanning the gap. Germline loops: CDR1 MNHNY, CDR2 SVGAGI (reference sequence). The CDR3 here is CASSYGGGNTQYF. The CDR3, as DNA: TGTGCCAGCAGTTACGGGGGTGGAAATACGCAGTATTTT.

The chain uses TRBV27 and TRBJ1-2; 7 bases fit TRBD1. Germline-derived CDR1 and CDR2 are MNHEY and SMNVEV (reference sequence). This CDR3 comprises 16 residues. V gave up 6 bases and J gave up 0 bases; unmatched junction bases: 10. The CDR3 is CASRRGTAKANYGYTF. As DNA, the CDR3 is TGTGCCAGCAGGAGAGGGACAGCTAAAGCTAACTATGGCTACACCTTC.